This entry lists 2 T cell receptor beta chains sequenced from one sample in a study of T cells in Graves' hyperthyroidism and ophthalmopathy. The investigators amplified TCR beta CDR3 regions from RNA transcripts. A set of HTBI primers served as the primers for a first-round RT-PCR of the TCR CDR3. TCRdb re-analysed the multiplex PCR reads in MiXCR, keeping a single row per CDR3 protein. Of 550,000 to 800,000 distinct CDR3 sequences listed, 17% are singletons. The sequenced sample consisted of blood. The receptors were gathered from a man between 45 and 60 years old with Graves' hyperthyroidism.

This clonotype was detected only a few times. The CDR3 loop is CAISEGLEETQYF. The CDR3 DNA reads TGTGCCATCAGTGAAGGGCTAGAGGAGACCCAGTACTTC. This chain uses TRBV10-3 with TRBJ2-5; D is ambiguous. There are 13 residues in the CDR3. Germline values: CDR1 ENHRY, CDR2 SYGVKD. Trimming removed 3 bases at V and 5 bases at J, with 10 bases between.

The chain joins TRBV2 to TRBJ1-3, with D unresolved. V lost 1 base and J lost 4, with 8 bases in between. The CDR3 contains 14 residues. Germline loops: CDR1 SNHLY, CDR2 FYNNEI. The CDR3 spells CASSEETVGNTIYF. For the CDR3, the DNA is TGTGCCAGCAGTGAAGAGACGGTCGGAAACACCATATATTTT.